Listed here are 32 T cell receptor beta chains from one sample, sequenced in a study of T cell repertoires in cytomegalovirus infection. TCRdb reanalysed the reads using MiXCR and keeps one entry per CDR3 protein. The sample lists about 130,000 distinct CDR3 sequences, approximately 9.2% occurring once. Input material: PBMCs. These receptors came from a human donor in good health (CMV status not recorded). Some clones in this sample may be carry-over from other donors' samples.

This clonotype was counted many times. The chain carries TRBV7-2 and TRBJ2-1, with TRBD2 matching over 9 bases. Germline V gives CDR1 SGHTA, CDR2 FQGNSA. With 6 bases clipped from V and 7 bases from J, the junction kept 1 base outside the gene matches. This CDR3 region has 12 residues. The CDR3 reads CASRAGGNEQFF. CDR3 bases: TGTGCCAGCAGAGCGGGAGGTAATGAGCAGTTCTTC.

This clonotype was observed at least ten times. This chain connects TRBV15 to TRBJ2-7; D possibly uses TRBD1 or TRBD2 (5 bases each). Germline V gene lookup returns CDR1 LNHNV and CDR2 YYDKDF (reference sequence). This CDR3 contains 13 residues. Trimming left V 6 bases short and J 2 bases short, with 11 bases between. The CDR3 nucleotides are TGTGCCACCAGTCGAGGGGTTACCTACGAGCAGTACTTC. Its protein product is CATSRGVTYEQYF.

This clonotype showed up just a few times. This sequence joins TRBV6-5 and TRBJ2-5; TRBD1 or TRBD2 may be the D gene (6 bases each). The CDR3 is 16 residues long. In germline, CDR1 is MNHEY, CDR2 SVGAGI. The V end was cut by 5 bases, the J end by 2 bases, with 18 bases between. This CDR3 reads CASSTVREDRQETQYF. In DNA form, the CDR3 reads TGTGCCAGCAGTACCGTCAGGGAGGACAGACAAGAGACCCAGTACTTC.

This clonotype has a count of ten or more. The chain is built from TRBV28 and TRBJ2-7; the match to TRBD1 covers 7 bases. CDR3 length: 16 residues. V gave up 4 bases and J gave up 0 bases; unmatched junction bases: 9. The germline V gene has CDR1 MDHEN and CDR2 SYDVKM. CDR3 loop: CASSSASGQSSYEQYF. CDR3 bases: TGTGCCAGCAGTTCAGCCTCGGGACAGAGCTCCTACGAGCAGTACTTC. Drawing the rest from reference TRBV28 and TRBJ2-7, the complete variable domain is DVKVTQSSRYLVKRTGEKVFLECVQDMDHENMFWYRQDPGLGLRLIYFSYDVKMKEKGDIPEGYSVSREKKERFSLILESASTNQTSMYLCASSSASGQSSYEQYFGPGTRLTVT.

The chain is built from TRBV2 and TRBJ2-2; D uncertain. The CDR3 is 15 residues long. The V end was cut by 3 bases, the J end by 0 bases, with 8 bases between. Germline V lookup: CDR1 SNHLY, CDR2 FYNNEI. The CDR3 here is CASSDSPANTGELFF. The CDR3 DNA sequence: TGTGCCAGCAGTGATAGTCCGGCGAACACCGGGGAGCTGTTTTTT.

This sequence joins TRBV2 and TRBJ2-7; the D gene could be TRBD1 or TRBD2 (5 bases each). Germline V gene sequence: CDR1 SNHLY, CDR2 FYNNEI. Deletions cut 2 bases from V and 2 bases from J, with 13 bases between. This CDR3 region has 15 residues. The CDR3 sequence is CASSERGESPYEQYF. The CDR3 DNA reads TGTGCCAGCAGTGAAAGGGGAGAGAGCCCCTACGAGCAGTACTTC.

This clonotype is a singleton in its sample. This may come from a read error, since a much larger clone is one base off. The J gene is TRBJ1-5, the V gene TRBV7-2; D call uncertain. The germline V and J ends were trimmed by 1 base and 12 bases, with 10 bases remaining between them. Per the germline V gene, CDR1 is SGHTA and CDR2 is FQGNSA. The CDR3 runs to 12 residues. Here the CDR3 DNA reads TGTGCCAGCAGCTTAGATGGCAGGCACCAGCATTTT. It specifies CASSLDGRHQHF.

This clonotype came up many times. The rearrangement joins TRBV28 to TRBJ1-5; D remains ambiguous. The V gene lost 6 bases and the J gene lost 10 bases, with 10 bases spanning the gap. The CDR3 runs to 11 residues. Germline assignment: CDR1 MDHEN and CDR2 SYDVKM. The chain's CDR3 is CASRSGGPQHF. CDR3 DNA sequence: TGTGCCAGCAGGTCAGGAGGCCCCCAGCATTTT.

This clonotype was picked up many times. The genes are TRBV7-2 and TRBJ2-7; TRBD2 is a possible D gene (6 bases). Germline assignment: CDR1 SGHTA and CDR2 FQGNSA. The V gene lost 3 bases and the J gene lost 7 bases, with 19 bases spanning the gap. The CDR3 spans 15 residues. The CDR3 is CASSFSGGTLWEQYF. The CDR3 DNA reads TGTGCCAGCAGCTTTAGTGGGGGGACGCTTTGGGAGCAGTACTTC.

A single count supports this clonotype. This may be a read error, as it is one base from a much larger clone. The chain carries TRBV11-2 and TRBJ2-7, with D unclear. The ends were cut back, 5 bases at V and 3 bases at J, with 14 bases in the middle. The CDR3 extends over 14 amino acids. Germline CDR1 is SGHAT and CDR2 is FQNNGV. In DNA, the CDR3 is TGTGCCAGCAGCCTCAGCCCGGTGCTCTACGAGCAGTACTTC. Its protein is CASSLSPVLYEQYF.

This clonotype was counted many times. CDR3 DNA sequence: TGTGCCAGCAGCTGGCGGGGCGCGGTGAATGAAAAACTGTTTTTT. It yields the protein CASSWRGAVNEKLFF. V usage is TRBV13 and J usage is TRBJ1-4, with D maybe TRBD1 (5 bases). CDR1 and CDR2 from the germline V gene are PRHDT and FYEKMQ (reference sequence). This CDR3 region has 15 residues. V lost 4 bases and J lost 5, with 14 bases in between.

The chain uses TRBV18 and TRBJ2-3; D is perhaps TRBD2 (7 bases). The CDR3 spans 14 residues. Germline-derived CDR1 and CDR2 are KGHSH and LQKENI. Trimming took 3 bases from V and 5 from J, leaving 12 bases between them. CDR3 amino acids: CASSPGGPEDTQYF. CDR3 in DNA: TGTGCCAGCTCACCGGGGGGGCCGGAAGATACGCAGTATTTT.

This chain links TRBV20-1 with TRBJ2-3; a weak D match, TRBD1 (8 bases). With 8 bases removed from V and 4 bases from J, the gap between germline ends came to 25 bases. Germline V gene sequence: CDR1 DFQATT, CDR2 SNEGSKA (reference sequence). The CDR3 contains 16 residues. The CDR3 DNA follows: TGCAGTATTTCCCCGGGACAGGAGGGGAGGGCAGATACGCAGTATTTT. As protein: CSISPGQEGRADTQYF.

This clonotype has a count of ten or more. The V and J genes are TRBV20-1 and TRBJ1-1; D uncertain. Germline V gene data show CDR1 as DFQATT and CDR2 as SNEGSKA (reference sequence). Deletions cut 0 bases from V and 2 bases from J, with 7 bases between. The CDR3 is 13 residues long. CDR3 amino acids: CSARDVDNTEAFF. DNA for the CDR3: TGCAGTGCTAGAGATGTTGATAACACTGAAGCTTTCTTT.

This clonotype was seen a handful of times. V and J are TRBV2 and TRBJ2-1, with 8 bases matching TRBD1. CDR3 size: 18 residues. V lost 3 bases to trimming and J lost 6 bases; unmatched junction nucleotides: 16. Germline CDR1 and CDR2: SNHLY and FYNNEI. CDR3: CASSDARTGTGIGNEQFF. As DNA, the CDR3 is TGTGCCAGCAGTGACGCCCGGACCGGGACAGGAATAGGCAATGAGCAGTTCTTC.

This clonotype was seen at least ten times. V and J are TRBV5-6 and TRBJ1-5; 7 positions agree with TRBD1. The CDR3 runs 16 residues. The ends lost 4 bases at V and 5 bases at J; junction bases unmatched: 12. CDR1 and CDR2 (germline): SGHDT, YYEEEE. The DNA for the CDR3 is TGTGCCAGCAGCCGAAGGGCACAGGGGAACTATCAGCCCCAGCATTTT. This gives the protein CASSRRAQGNYQPQHF.

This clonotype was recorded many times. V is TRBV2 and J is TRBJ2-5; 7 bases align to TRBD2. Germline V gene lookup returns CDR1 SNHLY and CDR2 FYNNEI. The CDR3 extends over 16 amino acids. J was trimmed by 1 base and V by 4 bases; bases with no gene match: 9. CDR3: CASSVAPAGIQETQYF. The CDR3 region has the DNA TGTGCCAGCAGTGTGGCTCCAGCGGGAATCCAAGAGACCCAGTACTTC.

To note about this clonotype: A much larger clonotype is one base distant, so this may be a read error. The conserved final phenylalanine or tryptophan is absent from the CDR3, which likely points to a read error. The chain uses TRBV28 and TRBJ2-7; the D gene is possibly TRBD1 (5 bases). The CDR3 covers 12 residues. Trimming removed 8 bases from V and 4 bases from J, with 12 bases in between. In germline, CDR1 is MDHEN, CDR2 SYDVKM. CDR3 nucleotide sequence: TGTGCCAGCTCAGACAGCCTATACGAGCAGTACCTC. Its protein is CASSDSLYEQYL.

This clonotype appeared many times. The CDR3 coding sequence is TGTGCCAGCACCCGGGACCCGAAAGAAGGTTCACCCCTCCACTTT. Its protein is CASTRDPKEGSPLHF. The rearrangement links TRBV28 to TRBJ1-6; a weak D match, TRBD1 (5 bases). In germline, CDR1 is MDHEN, CDR2 SYDVKM. The CDR3 covers 15 residues. The V and J ends lost 7 bases and 9 bases respectively, with 19 bases between them.

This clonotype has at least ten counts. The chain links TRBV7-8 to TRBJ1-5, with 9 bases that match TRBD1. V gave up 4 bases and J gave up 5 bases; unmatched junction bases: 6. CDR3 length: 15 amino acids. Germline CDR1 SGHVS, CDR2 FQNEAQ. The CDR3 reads CASSSGTGSHQPQHF. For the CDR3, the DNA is TGTGCCAGCAGCTCCGGGACAGGGTCGCATCAGCCCCAGCATTTT.

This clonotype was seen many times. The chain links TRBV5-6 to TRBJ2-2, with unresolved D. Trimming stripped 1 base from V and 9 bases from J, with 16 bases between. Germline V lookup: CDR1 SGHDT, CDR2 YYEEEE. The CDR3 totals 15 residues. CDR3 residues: CASSLYAVWTRELFF. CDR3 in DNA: TGTGCCAGCAGCTTGTATGCAGTCTGGACCCGGGAGCTGTTTTTT.

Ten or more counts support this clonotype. This CDR3 reads CAGQTRDSIIRPVRPQHF. CDR3 in DNA: TGTGCCGGTCAAACCAGAGATAGTATAATACGGCCCGTTCGGCCCCAGCATTTT. The chain combines TRBV19 with TRBJ1-5; D is ambiguous. CDR3 length: 18 residues. V was shortened by 11 bases and J by 9 bases, with 35 bases between the two germline ends. CDR1 LNHDA and CDR2 SQIVND come from the germline V gene (reference sequence).

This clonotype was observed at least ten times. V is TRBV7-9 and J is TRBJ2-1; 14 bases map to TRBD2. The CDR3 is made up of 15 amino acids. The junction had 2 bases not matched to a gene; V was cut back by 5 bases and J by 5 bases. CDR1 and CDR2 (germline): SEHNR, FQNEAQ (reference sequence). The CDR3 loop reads CASSRLAGGNNEQFF. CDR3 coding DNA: TGTGCCAGCAGCCGACTAGCGGGGGGGAACAATGAGCAGTTCTTC.

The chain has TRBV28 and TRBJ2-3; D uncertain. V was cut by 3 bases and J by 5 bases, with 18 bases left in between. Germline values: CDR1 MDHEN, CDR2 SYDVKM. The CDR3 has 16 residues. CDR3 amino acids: CASSFLFPVVRDTQYF. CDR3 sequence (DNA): TGTGCCAGCAGTTTCCTCTTCCCGGTGGTGAGAGATACGCAGTATTTT.

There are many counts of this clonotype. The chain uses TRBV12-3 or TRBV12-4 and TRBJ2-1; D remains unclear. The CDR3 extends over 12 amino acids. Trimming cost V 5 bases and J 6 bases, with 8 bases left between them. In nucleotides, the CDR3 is TGTGCCAGCAGTATGGTTCGCAATGAGCAGTTCTTC. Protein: CASSMVRNEQFF.

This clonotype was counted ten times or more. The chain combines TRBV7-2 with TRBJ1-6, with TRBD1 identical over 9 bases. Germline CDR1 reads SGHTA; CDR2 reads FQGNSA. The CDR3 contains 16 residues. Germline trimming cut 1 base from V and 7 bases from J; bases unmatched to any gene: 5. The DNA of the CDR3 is TGTGCCAGCAGCTTAGTCGCTGGACAGGGGAATTCACCCCTCCACTTT. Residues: CASSLVAGQGNSPLHF.

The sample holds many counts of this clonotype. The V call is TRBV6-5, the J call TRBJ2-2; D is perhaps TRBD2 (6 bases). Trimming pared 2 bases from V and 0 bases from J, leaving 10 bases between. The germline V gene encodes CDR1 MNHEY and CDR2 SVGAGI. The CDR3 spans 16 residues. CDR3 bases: TGTGCCAGCAGTTACCGGGAGTTCGCGAACACCGGGGAGCTGTTTTTT. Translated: CASSYREFANTGELFF.

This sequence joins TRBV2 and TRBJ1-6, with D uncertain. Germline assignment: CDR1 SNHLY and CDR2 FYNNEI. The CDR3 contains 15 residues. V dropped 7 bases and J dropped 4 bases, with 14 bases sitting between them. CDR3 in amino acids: CASKQDTAYNSPLHF. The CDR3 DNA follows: TGTGCCAGCAAACAAGACACCGCGTATAATTCACCCCTCCACTTT. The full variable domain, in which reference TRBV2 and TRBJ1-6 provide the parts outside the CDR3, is EPEVTQTPSHQVTQMGQEVILRCVPISNHLYFYWYRQILGQKVEFLVSFYNNEISEKSEIFDDQFSVERPDGSNFTLKIRSTKLEDSAMYFCASKQDTAYNSPLHFGNGTRLTVT.

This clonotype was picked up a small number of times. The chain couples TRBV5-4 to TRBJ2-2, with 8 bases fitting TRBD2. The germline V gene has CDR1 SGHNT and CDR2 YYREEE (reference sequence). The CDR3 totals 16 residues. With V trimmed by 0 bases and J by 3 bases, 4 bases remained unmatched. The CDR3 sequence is CASSLAAGDHTGELFF. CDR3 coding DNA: TGTGCCAGCAGCTTGGCAGCGGGGGATCACACCGGGGAGCTGTTTTTT. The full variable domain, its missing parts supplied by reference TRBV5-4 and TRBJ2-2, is ETGVTQSPTHLIKTRGQQVTLRCSSQSGHNTVSWYQQALGQGPQFIFQYYREEENGRGNFPPRFSGLQFPNYSSELNVNALELDDSALYLCASSLAAGDHTGELFFGEGSRLTVL.

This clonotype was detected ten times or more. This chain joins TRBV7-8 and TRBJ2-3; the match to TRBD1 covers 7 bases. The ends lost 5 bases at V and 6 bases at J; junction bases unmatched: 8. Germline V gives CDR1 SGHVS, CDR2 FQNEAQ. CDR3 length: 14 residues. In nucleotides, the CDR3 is TGTGCCAGCAGCCCGACGACAGGGACCGATACGCAGTATTTT. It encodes CASSPTTGTDTQYF.

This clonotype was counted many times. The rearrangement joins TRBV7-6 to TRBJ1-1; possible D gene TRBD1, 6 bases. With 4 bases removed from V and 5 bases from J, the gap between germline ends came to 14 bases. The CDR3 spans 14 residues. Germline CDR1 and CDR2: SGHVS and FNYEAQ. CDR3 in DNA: TGTGCCAGCAGCTGGGAAACAGGGAAAACTGAAGCTTTCTTT. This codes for CASSWETGKTEAFF.

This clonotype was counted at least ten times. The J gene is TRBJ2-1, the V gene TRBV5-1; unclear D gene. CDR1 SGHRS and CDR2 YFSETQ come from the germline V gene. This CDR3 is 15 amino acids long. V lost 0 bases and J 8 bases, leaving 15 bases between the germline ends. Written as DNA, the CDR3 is TGCGCCAGCAGCTTGGAGGCCGGTGGTCACCATGAGCAGTTCTTC. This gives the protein CASSLEAGGHHEQFF.